The 10 T cell receptor beta chains listed next were all sequenced from one sample in a study of T cell repertoires in aging, cancer and after chemotherapy. The template was genomic DNA from peripheral blood, not RNA. Multiplex touch-down PCR with TRB-A/B primers amplified rearranged V-D-J TRB sequences. A single record per CDR3 protein comes from TCRdb applying MiXCR to the multiplex PCR reads. The table shows 12,000 or so distinct CDR3 sequences, with approximately 30% occurring only once. Sequences were obtained from blood. These receptors were obtained from a human donor in good health. The donor label of this sample is uncertain.

This clonotype qualifies as medium-sized. This chain connects TRBV19 to TRBJ2-6, with TRBD2 as a possible D gene (6 bases). With 7 bases removed from V and 2 bases from J, the gap between germline ends came to 12 bases. Germline loops: CDR1 LNHDA, CDR2 SQIVND (reference sequence). There are 15 residues in the CDR3. CDR3 sequence: CASKLREAGANVLTF. The CDR3 DNA reads as TGTGCCAGTAAACTCAGGGAGGCTGGGGCCAACGTCCTGACTTTC.

This clonotype is termed large. This chain joins TRBV6-4 and TRBJ2-3, with 12 bases lining up with TRBD2. Per germline, CDR1 MRHNA and CDR2 SNTAGT. The CDR3 loop spans 16 amino acids. Trimming at V came to 0 bases and at J to 4 bases, leaving 2 bases not matched to a gene. The CDR3 spells CASSDSASGGADTQYF. CDR3 DNA: TGTGCCAGCAGTGACTCGGCTAGCGGGGGGGCAGATACGCAGTATTTT.

V gene TRBV11-1 combines with J gene TRBJ2-1; TRBD1 might be the D (7 bases). Deletions cut 1 base from V and 0 bases from J, with 22 bases between. In germline, CDR1 is SGHAT, CDR2 FQDESV (reference sequence). The CDR3 totals 20 residues. The CDR3 DNA sequence: TGTGCCAGCAGCTTAGTCCCCCAGGGGGTTAGCGGTGGCTCCTACAATGAGCAGTTCTTC. Amino acid sequence: CASSLVPQGVSGGSYNEQFF.

This chain links TRBV25-1 with TRBJ2-1; maybe TRBD1 (5 bases). This CDR3 has 13 residues. Germline V gene lookup returns CDR1 MGHDK and CDR2 SYGVNS. The V gene lost 3 bases and the J gene lost 8 bases, with 11 bases spanning the gap. CDR3 sequence reads: CASSDMGPDEQFF. The CDR3 nucleotides read TGTGCCAGCAGTGACATGGGGCCCGATGAGCAGTTCTTC.

The CDR3 DNA follows: TGTGCCAGCAGCCAAGACCCCGTGACTAATGAAAAACTGTTTTTT. Its translation is CASSQDPVTNEKLFF. This chain uses TRBV11-2 with TRBJ1-4; D is unresolved. The CDR3 contains 15 residues. The germline V gene encodes CDR1 SGHAT and CDR2 FQNNGV. The ends were cut back, 5 bases at V and 2 bases at J, with 12 bases in the middle.

This chain joins TRBV15 and TRBJ1-2; 9 nucleotides line up with TRBD1. V dropped 3 bases and J dropped 4; count of bases not matched to a gene: 6. Germline V gives CDR1 LNHNV, CDR2 YYDKDF (reference sequence). The CDR3 loop spans 15 amino acids. In nucleotides, the CDR3 is TGTGCCACCAGCAGCAACAGGGGGCTGAGCTATGGCTACACCTTC. This sequence encodes CATSSNRGLSYGYTF.

This clonotype rates as medium-sized. The chain recombines TRBV6-5 with TRBJ2-1; D call uncertain. The CDR3 has 14 residues. In germline, CDR1 is MNHEY, CDR2 SVGAGI. V was pared by 5 bases and J by 6 bases, with 14 bases between. CDR3 nucleotides: TGTGCCAGCAGTACAGTTCTAGATGGCAATGAGCAGTTCTTC. This gives the protein CASSTVLDGNEQFF.

This clonotype was counted only a few times. CDR3 sequence (DNA): TGTGCCAGCAGCTTGGGACTAGCGGTAAATGAGCAGTTCTTC. It codes for CASSLGLAVNEQFF. V usage is TRBV5-4 and J usage is TRBJ2-1; 9 positions agree with TRBD2. The CDR3 sequence is 14 residues long. The germline V gene has CDR1 SGHNT and CDR2 YYREEE (reference sequence). Losses at the gene ends were 0 bases for V and 7 bases for J; bases not matched to a gene: 2.

This clonotype was found a few times. The rearrangement uses TRBV19 and TRBJ1-5, with unresolved D. Germline V gene sequence: CDR1 LNHDA, CDR2 SQIVND (reference sequence). The CDR3 consists of 14 residues. V was clipped by 3 bases and J by 0 bases, with 6 bases between them. The CDR3 region is CASSIFDSNQPQHF. CDR3 coding DNA: TGTGCCAGTAGTATTTTCGATAGCAATCAGCCCCAGCATTTT.

The genes are TRBV27 and TRBJ2-6; TRBD1 agrees at 9 bases. In germline, CDR1 is MNHEY, CDR2 SMNVEV (reference sequence). Losses at the gene ends were 5 bases for V and 4 bases for J; bases not matched to a gene: 3. The CDR3 covers 15 residues. CDR3 loop: CASSRTGAGANVLTF. As DNA, the CDR3 is TGTGCCAGCAGTCGGACAGGGGCAGGGGCCAACGTCCTGACTTTC.